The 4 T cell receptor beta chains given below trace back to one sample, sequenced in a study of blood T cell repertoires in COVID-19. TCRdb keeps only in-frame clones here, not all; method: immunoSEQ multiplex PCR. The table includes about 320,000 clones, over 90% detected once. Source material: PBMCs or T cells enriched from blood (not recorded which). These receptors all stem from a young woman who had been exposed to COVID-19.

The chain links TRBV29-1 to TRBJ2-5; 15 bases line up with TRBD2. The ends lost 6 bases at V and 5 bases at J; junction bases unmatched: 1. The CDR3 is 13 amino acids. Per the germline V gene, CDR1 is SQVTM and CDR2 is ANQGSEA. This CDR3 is CSVGLAGGETQYF. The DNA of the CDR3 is TGCAGCGTCGGACTAGCGGGGGGGGAGACCCAGTACTTC.

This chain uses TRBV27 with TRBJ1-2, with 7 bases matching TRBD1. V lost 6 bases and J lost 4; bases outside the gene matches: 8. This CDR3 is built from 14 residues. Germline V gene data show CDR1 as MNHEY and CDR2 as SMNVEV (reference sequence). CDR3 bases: TGTGCCAGCAGAGGGCTAGGGACAGCCTATGGCTACACCTTC. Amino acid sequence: CASRGLGTAYGYTF.

This CDR3 reads CASHRENYGYTF. CDR3 sequence (DNA): TGTGCCAGCCACCGAGAAAACTATGGCTACACCTTC. The rearrangement uses TRBV5-6 and TRBJ1-2, with D unresolved. The CDR3 extends over 12 amino acids. The V and J ends lost 7 bases and 2 bases respectively, with 9 bases between them. Looked up from germline, CDR1 is SGHDT and CDR2 is YYEEEE.

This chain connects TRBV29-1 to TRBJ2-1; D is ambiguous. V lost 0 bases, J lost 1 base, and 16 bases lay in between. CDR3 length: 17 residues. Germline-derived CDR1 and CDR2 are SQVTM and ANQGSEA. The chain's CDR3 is CSVEDTRGPESYNEQFF. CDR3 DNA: TGCAGCGTTGAAGATACTCGAGGCCCGGAGTCCTACAATGAGCAGTTCTTC.